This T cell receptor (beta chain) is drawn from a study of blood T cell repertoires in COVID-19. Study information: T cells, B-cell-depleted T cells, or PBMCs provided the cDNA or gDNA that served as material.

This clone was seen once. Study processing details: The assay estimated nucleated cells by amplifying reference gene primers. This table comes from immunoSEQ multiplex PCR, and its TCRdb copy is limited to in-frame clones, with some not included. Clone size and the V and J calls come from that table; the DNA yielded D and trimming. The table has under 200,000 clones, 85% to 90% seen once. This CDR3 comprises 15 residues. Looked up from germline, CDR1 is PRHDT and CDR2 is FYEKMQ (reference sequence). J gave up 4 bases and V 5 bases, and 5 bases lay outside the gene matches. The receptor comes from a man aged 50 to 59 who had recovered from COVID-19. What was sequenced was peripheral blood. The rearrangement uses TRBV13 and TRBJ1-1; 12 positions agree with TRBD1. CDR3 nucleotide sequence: TGTGCCAGCAGCCTCCGGGACAGGGGGCTCACTGAAGCTTTCTTT. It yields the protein CASSLRDRGLTEAFF.